Listed here are 20 T cell receptor beta chains from one sample, sequenced in a study of PD-L1 blockade in urothelial cancer. Libraries were prepared by immunoSEQ multiplex PCR; TCRdb keeps only in-frame clonotypes and omits some of them. The data contain approximately 55,000 clones, about 86% of them seen just once; the ten biggest clones take up about 20%. The time point is: pretreatment peripheral blood. Specimen: PBMCs, collected around atezolizumab (anti-PD-L1) treatment. These receptors were obtained from a man aged 55 to 70 with urothelial cancer.

The chain has TRBV28 and TRBJ1-1; 7 nucleotides match TRBD1. Germline CDR1 reads MDHEN; CDR2 reads SYDVKM. V was clipped by 6 bases and J by 8 bases; unmatched bases: 6. This CDR3 has 12 residues. Here the CDR3 reads CASRGQETEAFF. The CDR3 DNA follows: TGTGCCAGCAGAGGACAGGAGACAGAAGCTTTCTTT.

The chain joins TRBV2 to TRBJ1-1; 7 bases are shared with TRBD1. The CDR3 length is 13 residues. J was trimmed by 6 bases and V by 6 bases; bases with no gene match: 7. Germline CDR1 reads SNHLY; CDR2 reads FYNNEI. CDR3 in DNA: TGTGCCAGCAGCAAAACGACAGGGTCTGAAGCTTTCTTT. Translating it yields CASSKTTGSEAFF.

This chain uses TRBV5-1 with TRBJ1-1; D gene ambiguous. Per the germline V gene, CDR1 is SGHRS and CDR2 is YFSETQ. CDR3 length: 15 residues. Trimming removed 4 bases at V and 1 base at J, with 14 bases between. This CDR3 reads CASSEFSSKNTEAFF. CDR3 DNA: TGCGCCAGCAGCGAATTCTCTAGTAAGAACACTGAAGCTTTCTTT.

The chain recombines TRBV5-1 with TRBJ2-3; TRBD2 matches 10 bases. The CDR3 loop spans 15 amino acids. The germline CDR1 and CDR2 sequences are SGHRS and YFSETQ. The trim removed 5 bases at V and 3 bases at J, leaving 6 bases unmatched. CDR3 nucleotides: TGCGCCAGCAGTTCAGCAGCGGGAGGGACAGATACGCAGTATTTT. Amino acids: CASSSAAGGTDTQYF.

The rearrangement joins TRBV19 to TRBJ1-2, with 8 bases lining up with TRBD1. V trimming: 4 bases; J trimming: 6 bases; junction bases outside the gene matches: 13. This CDR3 contains 16 residues. The germline V gene has CDR1 LNHDA and CDR2 SQIVND (reference sequence). The CDR3 reads CASSTGQGGVVHGYTF. The CDR3 DNA sequence: TGTGCCAGTAGTACCGGACAGGGAGGGGTCGTACATGGCTACACCTTC.

The V call is TRBV18, the J call TRBJ1-1; perhaps TRBD1 as D (5 bases). V lost 6 bases, J lost 1 base, and 9 bases lay in between. The germline gives CDR1 KGHSH, CDR2 LQKENI. The CDR3 has 13 amino acids. CDR3 protein: CASSLQENTEAFF. DNA of the CDR3: TGTGCCAGCTCGCTACAGGAGAACACTGAAGCTTTCTTT.

The rearrangement links TRBV5-6 to TRBJ2-3, with 9 bases identical to TRBD2. The ends lost 1 base at V and 2 bases at J; junction bases unmatched: 5. CDR1 SGHDT and CDR2 YYEEEE come from the germline V gene. The CDR3 runs 16 residues. The CDR3 here is CASSLYQRGDTDTQYF. CDR3 coding DNA: TGTGCCAGCAGCTTGTATCAGCGGGGGGACACAGATACGCAGTATTTT.

The chain recombines TRBV7-8 with TRBJ1-1, with TRBD1 matching 7 bases. V gave up 9 bases and J gave up 3 bases; unmatched junction bases: 7. The CDR3 has 13 amino acids. The germline CDR1 and CDR2 sequences are SGHVS and FQNEAQ. This CDR3 is CASKRGRYTEAFF. The CDR3 region has the DNA TGTGCCAGTAAGAGGGGGCGATACACTGAAGCTTTCTTT.

The V call is TRBV30, the J call TRBJ1-2; possible D gene TRBD1, 6 bases. Per the germline V gene, CDR1 is GTSNPN and CDR2 is SVGIG (reference sequence). With 1 base removed from V and 4 bases from J, the gap between germline ends came to 13 bases. This CDR3 comprises 14 residues. The CDR3 sequence is CAWSATTGFYGYTF. The CDR3 DNA is TGTGCCTGGAGTGCAACGACAGGTTTCTATGGCTACACCTTC.

The table lists this clone with a few counts. The V call is TRBV25-1, the J call TRBJ1-2; D is undetermined. With 0 bases removed from V and 6 bases from J, the gap between germline ends came to 11 bases. The CDR3 runs to 14 residues. Germline values: CDR1 MGHDK, CDR2 SYGVNS. The CDR3 DNA reads TGTGCCAGCAGTGAATACCCAGCGCTTGATGGCTACACCTTC. Amino acids: CASSEYPALDGYTF.

V usage is TRBV4-3 and J usage is TRBJ1-2; D uncertain. V was shortened by 0 bases and J by 4 bases, with 12 bases between the two germline ends. This CDR3 comprises 15 residues. Germline CDR1 and CDR2: LGHNA and YSLEER. CDR3 DNA sequence: TGCGCCAGCAGCCAAGATCCGAGGGCACCCTATGGCTACACCTTC. Its translation is CASSQDPRAPYGYTF.

The chain joins TRBV6-1 to TRBJ1-2; D call uncertain. CDR3 size: 15 residues. CDR1 and CDR2 (germline): MNHNS, SASEGT. V was trimmed by 4 bases and J by 0 bases, leaving 12 bases between them. Here the CDR3 DNA reads TGTGCCAGCAGTGTCTCTATTAACGCTAACTATGGCTACACCTTC. It translates to CASSVSINANYGYTF.

The V call is TRBV27, the J call TRBJ2-3; D may be TRBD2 (6 bases). Germline CDR1 and CDR2: MNHEY and SMNVEV (reference sequence). CDR3 size: 14 residues. Trimming stripped 7 bases from V and 2 bases from J, with 13 bases between. CDR3 amino acids: CASKRVGVTDTQYF. In DNA, the CDR3 is TGTGCCAGCAAGCGGGTCGGGGTCACAGATACGCAGTATTTT.

The CDR3 DNA follows: TGTGCCAGCAGTTCAACCGCAGTCTCGAACACTGAAGCTTTCTTT. It translates to CASSSTAVSNTEAFF. The chain has TRBV6-5 and TRBJ1-1; D remains ambiguous. Trimming removed 4 bases at V and 1 base at J, with 13 bases between. Germline CDR1 reads MNHEY; CDR2 reads SVGAGI. The CDR3 totals 15 residues.

CDR3: CAWSAASGYNEQFF. The CDR3 DNA reads TGTGCCTGGAGTGCGGCTAGCGGGTACAATGAGCAGTTCTTC. The chain recombines TRBV30 with TRBJ2-1; TRBD2 aligns across 8 bases. Germline CDR1 is GTSNPN and CDR2 is SVGIG (reference sequence). The CDR3 consists of 14 residues. The V and J ends lost 1 base and 4 bases, in that order; junction bases with no gene match: 3.

The chain links TRBV9 to TRBJ2-2; D gene uncertain. Germline loops: CDR1 SGDLS, CDR2 YYNGEE. V was cut by 3 bases and J by 0 bases, with 9 bases left in between. The CDR3 totals 15 residues. The chain's CDR3 is CASSEANANTGELFF. CDR3 nucleotides: TGTGCCAGCAGCGAAGCGAACGCGAACACCGGGGAGCTGTTTTTT.

CDR3 nucleotide sequence: TGCGCCAGCAGCGACTCGGGACTCTCGGTCGAGCAGTACTTC. Encoded protein: CASSDSGLSVEQYF. The V and J genes are TRBV5-1 and TRBJ2-7, with a possible D match to TRBD2 (6 bases). The CDR3 loop spans 14 amino acids. The V gene's germline CDR1 is SGHRS and CDR2 YFSETQ. The V end lost 4 bases, the J end lost 6 bases, and 17 bases lay between the germline ends.

The chain uses TRBV11-3 and TRBJ2-1, with a weak D call TRBD2 (10 bases). This CDR3 is built from 16 residues. Germline lookup yields CDR1 SGHNT and CDR2 YENEEA. The germline V and J ends were trimmed by 3 bases and 7 bases, with 19 bases remaining between them. CDR3 DNA sequence: TGTGCCAGCAGCTTTGCTACTAGCGGGACAGGGAATGAGCAGTTCTTC. Protein: CASSFATSGTGNEQFF.

In its sample, this clone was seen once. The V and J genes are TRBV18 and TRBJ2-7, with D perhaps TRBD2 (6 bases). The germline V gene has CDR1 KGHSH and CDR2 LQKENI. The length of the CDR3 is 16 residues. With 2 bases removed from V and 0 bases from J, the gap between germline ends came to 14 bases. The CDR3 reads CASSPNPSASSYEQYF. Written as DNA, the CDR3 is TGTGCCAGCTCACCAAACCCTAGCGCTAGCTCCTACGAGCAGTACTTC. Variable domain in full (rest from reference TRBV18 and TRBJ2-7): NAGVMQNPRHLVRRRGQEARLRCSPMKGHSHVYWYRQLPEEGLKFMVYLQKENIIDESGMPKERFSAEFPKEGPSILRIQQVVRGDSAAYFCASSPNPSASSYEQYFGPGTRLTVT.

This rearrangement joins TRBV12-5 to TRBJ2-1, with 8 positions matching TRBD2. The CDR3 is made up of 17 amino acids. The V gene end was trimmed by 0 bases and the J gene end by 4 bases; junction bases not matched to a gene: 8. The germline V gene encodes CDR1 LGHNT and CDR2 FRNRAP. The DNA of the CDR3 is TGTGCTAGTGGTTTGGTACCAACTAGCGGAGAGTACAATGAGCAGTTCTTC. It specifies CASGLVPTSGEYNEQFF.